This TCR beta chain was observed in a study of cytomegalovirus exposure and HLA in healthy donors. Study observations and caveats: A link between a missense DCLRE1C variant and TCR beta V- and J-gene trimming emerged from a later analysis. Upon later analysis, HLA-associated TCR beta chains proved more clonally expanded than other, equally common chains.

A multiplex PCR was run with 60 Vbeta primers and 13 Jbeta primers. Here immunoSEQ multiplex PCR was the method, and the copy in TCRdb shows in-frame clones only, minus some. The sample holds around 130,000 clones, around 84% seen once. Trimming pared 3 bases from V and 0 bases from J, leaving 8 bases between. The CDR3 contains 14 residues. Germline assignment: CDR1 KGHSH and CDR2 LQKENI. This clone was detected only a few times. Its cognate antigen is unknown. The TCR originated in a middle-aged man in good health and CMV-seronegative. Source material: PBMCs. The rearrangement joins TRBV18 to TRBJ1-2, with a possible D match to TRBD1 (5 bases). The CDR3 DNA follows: TGTGCCAGCTCACCGGACACCTCTAACTATGGCTACACCTTC. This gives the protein CASSPDTSNYGYTF.